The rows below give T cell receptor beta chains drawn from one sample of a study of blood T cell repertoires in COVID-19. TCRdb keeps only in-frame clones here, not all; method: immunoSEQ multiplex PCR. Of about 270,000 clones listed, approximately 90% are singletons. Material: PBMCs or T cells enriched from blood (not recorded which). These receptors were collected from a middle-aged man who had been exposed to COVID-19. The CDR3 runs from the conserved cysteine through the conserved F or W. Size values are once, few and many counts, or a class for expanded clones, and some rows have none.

CASSSTGGIGEQYF | TRBJ2-7 | once | TRBV27
CASSYSYRADYGYTF | TRBJ1-2 | . | TRBV6-5
CASSARRQVGNQPQHF | TRBJ1-5 | . | TRBV27
CATTEGHLTPDTQYF | TRBJ2-3 | . | TRBV6-5
CASSMQGIGTGELFF | TRBJ2-2 | once | TRBV21-1
CASSPVAGGFQETQYF | TRBJ2-5 | . | TRBV7-9
CASSYLRDRDEQFF | TRBJ2-1 | few | TRBV6-6
CASSLDVAGGGEQFF | TRBJ2-1 | . | TRBV5-4
CASSSTGSGANVLTF | TRBJ2-6 | . | TRBV5-1
CASSPGTGQYF | TRBJ2-4 | once | TRBV7-9
CASSDSTETGGSEAFF | TRBJ1-1 | . | TRBV6-4
CATTGDRVADTQYF | TRBJ2-3 | . | TRBV2
CASSQEWRGHEAFF | TRBJ1-1 | . | TRBV3-1/TRBV3-2
CASGGLGGGRYEQYF | TRBJ2-7 | . | TRBV6-5
CASSLNQGGYGRTNEKLFF | TRBJ1-4 | once | TRBV7-9
CASSLREGALGELFF | TRBJ2-2 | few | TRBV6-2/TRBV6-3